A selection of T cell receptor beta chains follows, all from one sample in a study of blood T cell repertoires in COVID-19. Here immunoSEQ multiplex PCR was the method, and the copy in TCRdb shows in-frame clones only, minus some. The top ten clones hold roughly 6.8% of a sample with approximately 150,000 clones, around 84% of them seen once. The sequenced material came from peripheral blood. These receptors were taken from a woman between 45 and 65 years old in a cohort sampled during active or convalescent COVID-19. Each CDR3 is given with its conserved first and last residue. A D gene is named only where the DNA matches it firmly. Where a row states a size, it is once, few, many or the class of an expanded clone; other rows omit it.

>16|TRBV5-5|TRBD2|TRBJ2-1|NA
TGTGCCAGCAGCCCCTGGGGCGGGGGGCATTACAATGAGCAGTTCTTC
CASSPWGGGHYNEQFF
>15|TRBV6-5|TRBD1|TRBJ1-3|NA
TGTGCTAGCAGCAACTATGGGACAGTTGGAAACACCATATATTTT
CASSNYGTVGNTIYF
>13|TRBV11-2|NA|TRBJ2-2|NA
TGTGCCAGCAGCTCGCAGGGTTTCGGGGAGCTGTTTTTT
CASSSQGFGELFF
>15|TRBV4-1|TRBD1|TRBJ2-5|NA
TGCGCCAGCAGCCAAGGAGCAGGGGGCGTTGAGACCCAGTACTTC
CASSQGAGGVETQYF
>11|TRBV12-3/TRBV12-4|NA|TRBJ1-1|NA
TGTGCCAGCAGCCGCAGGGTAGGAGCTTTCTTT
CASSRRVGAFF
>11|TRBV2|NA|TRBJ2-5|NA
TGTGCCAGCAGGGAGGGAGAGACCCAGTACTTC
CASREGETQYF
>14|TRBV19|TRBD1|TRBJ1-1|NA
TGTGCCAGTAGTACGGGGACAGGGGACACTGAAGCTTTCTTT
CASSTGTGDTEAFF
>17|TRBV5-4|TRBD1|TRBJ1-1|NA
TGTGCCAGCAGCTTGAAGACAGGGGCGAGGGGGAACACTGAAGCTTTCTTT
CASSLKTGARGNTEAFF
>14|TRBV2|NA|TRBJ1-3|NA
TGTGCCAGCAGCCAGGGTCACTCTGGAAACACCATATATTTT
CASSQGHSGNTIYF
>15|TRBV28|TRBD2|TRBJ2-3|NA
TGTGCCAGCAGTGCCGGACTAGCGGGGGCAGATACGCAGTATTTT
CASSAGLAGADTQYF
>19|TRBV2|NA|TRBJ1-5|NA
TGTGCCAGCAGTGATCAGGCAGGGGTGGCATCGTTTAGCAATCAGCCCCAGCATTTT
CASSDQAGVASFSNQPQHF
>14|TRBV6-6|NA|TRBJ2-1|once
TGTGCCAGCAGTTACCCCCTAAGGGGGAATGAGCAGTTCTTC
CASSYPLRGNEQFF
>16|TRBV3-1/TRBV3-2|NA|TRBJ2-5|NA
TGTGCCAGCAGCCAATTGGGAGGGGGAGCTGGAGGAACCCAGTACTTC
CASSQLGGGAGGTQYF
>15|TRBV7-9|TRBD1|TRBJ2-1|NA
TGTGCCAGCAGCGTGATGCAGGGGGCCTACAATGAGCAGTTCTTC
CASSVMQGAYNEQFF
>19|TRBV20-1|TRBD1|TRBJ1-5|NA
TGCAGTGCTAGTATAGGCCCCGGGACAGGCTTCTATAGCAATCAGCCCCAGCATTTT
CSASIGPGTGFYSNQPQHF
>15|TRBV4-3|TRBD1|TRBJ1-6|few
TGCGCCAGCAGCCAAGAGGGGACAGGGGTTTCACCCCTCCACTTT
CASSQEGTGVSPLHF
>18|TRBV4-1|TRBD2|TRBJ2-4|NA
TGCGCCAGCAGCCAAGGGATAGCGGGGCTACTAGCCAAAAACATTCAGTACTTC
CASSQGIAGLLAKNIQYF
>17|TRBV7-8|TRBD1|TRBJ2-7|NA
TGTGCCAGCAGGCGACAGTCCGGGACAGGGAGGAGGTACGAGCAGTACTTC
CASRRQSGTGRRYEQYF
>19|TRBV7-6|TRBD1|TRBJ2-1|NA
TGTGCCAGCAGCTCGCACCAACCAGTTGACAGGGACGGCGGACGTGAGCAGTTCTTC
CASSSHQPVDRDGGREQFF
>15|TRBV5-1|NA|TRBJ1-5|once
TGCGCCAGCAGCTTATCAGGGGATAGCAATCAGCCCCAGCATTTT
CASSLSGDSNQPQHF
>16|TRBV5-6|NA|TRBJ1-5|few
TGTGCCAGCAGCTTGGGCGGGGGGTTTAGCAATCAGCCCCAGCATTTT
CASSLGGGFSNQPQHF
>14|TRBV3-1/TRBV3-2|NA|TRBJ1-1|medium-sized
TGTGCCAGCAGCCAAGAGGGAGCAGGGGCTGAAGCTTTCTTT
CASSQEGAGAEAFF
>15|TRBV5-1|NA|TRBJ1-4|NA
TGCGCCAGCAGCTTGAGGTCCAGGGCTAATGAAAAACTGTTTTTT
CASSLRSRANEKLFF
>14|TRBV5-1|TRBD1|TRBJ1-2|NA
TGCGCCAGCAGTCCGGGGACAGGGAACTATGGCTACACCTTC
CASSPGTGNYGYTF
>15|TRBV5-1|NA|TRBJ2-7|NA
TGCGCCAGCAGTTTACATGGGGGCTTTTCGGACGAGCAGTACTTC
CASSLHGGFSDEQYF
>13|TRBV7-9|NA|TRBJ1-3|NA
TGTGCCAGCAGCTTAAGAGCAGGGGACACCATATATTTT
CASSLRAGDTIYF
>19|TRBV4-1|TRBD1|TRBJ1-5|NA
TGCGCCAGCAGCCAAACCGGGACAGGGGGAGTGGGATCGGATCAGCCCCAGCATTTT
CASSQTGTGGVGSDQPQHF
>16|TRBV18|NA|TRBJ1-2|few
TGTGCCAGCTCTCCAACGTCTCTGGCTCGGGATTACGGCTACACCTTC
CASSPTSLARDYGYTF
>15|TRBV2|TRBD1|TRBJ1-1|NA
TGTGCCAGCACGGGACAGGGGGCCGCGAACACTGAAGCTTTCTTT
CASTGQGAANTEAFF
>13|TRBV12-3/TRBV12-4|NA|TRBJ2-7|once
TGTGCCAGCAGGTCCACAGGGAGCCACGAGCAGTACTTC
CASRSTGSHEQYF
>12|TRBV11-1|NA|TRBJ2-7|NA
TGTGCCAGCAGCTCCCAGGGTTTCGAGCAGTACTTC
CASSSQGFEQYF